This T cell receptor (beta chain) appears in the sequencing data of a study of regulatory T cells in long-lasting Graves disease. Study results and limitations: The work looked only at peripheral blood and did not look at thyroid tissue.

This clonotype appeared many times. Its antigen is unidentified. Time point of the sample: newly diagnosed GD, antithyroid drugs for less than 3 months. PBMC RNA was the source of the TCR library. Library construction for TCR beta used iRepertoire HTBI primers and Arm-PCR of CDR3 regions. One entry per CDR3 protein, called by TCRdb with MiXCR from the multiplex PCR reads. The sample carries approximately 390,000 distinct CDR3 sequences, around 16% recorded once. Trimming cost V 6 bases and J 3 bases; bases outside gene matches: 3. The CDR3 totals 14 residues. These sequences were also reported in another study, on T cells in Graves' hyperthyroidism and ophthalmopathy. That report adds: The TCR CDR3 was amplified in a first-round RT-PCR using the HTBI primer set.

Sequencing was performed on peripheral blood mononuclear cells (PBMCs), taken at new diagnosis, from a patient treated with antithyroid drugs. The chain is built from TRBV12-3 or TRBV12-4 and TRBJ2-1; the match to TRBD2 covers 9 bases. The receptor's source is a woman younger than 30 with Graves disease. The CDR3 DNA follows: TGTGCCAGCAGAGCGGGAGGCCTCTACAATGAGCAGTTCTTC. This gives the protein CASRAGGLYNEQFF.